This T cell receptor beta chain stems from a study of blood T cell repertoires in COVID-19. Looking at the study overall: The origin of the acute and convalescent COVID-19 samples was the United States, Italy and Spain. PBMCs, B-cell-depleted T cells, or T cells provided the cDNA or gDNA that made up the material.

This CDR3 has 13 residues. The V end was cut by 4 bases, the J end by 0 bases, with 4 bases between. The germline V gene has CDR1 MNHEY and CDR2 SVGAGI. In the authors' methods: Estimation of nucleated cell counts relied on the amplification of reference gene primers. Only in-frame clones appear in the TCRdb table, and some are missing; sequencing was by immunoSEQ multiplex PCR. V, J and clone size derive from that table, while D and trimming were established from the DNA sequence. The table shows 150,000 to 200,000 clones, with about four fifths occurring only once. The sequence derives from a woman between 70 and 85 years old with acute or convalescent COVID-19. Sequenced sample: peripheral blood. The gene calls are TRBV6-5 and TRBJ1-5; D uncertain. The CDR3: CASSSISNQPQHF. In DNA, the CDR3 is TGTGCCAGCAGTTCAATTAGCAATCAGCCCCAGCATTTT.